The source of this T cell receptor beta chain is a study of neurological immune-mediated disorders. TCRdb reanalysed the 5' RACE reads using MiXCR and keeps one entry per CDR3 protein. The top ten hold 1% to 1.5% of the sample, which has around 130,000 distinct CDR3 sequences, roughly 3.1% seen once. Trimming removed 0 bases from V and 7 bases from J; junction bases left unmatched: 9. The CDR3 sequence is 17 residues long. Germline lookup yields CDR1 SGHAT and CDR2 FQNNGV. This clonotype was counted between two and nine times. The chain combines TRBV11-2 with TRBJ2-5; 12 bases match TRBD1. The specimen was PBMCs. The TCR was taken from a woman younger than 45 with multiple sclerosis. DNA for the CDR3: TGTGCCAGCAGCTTAGAGATCGGGGACAGGGGGCATGGGACCCAGTACTTC. Protein product: CASSLEIGDRGHGTQYF.